The 30 T cell receptor beta chains below all came from one sample that was sequenced in a study of T cells in tuberculosis. The assay was immunoSEQ multiplex PCR, and TCRdb's table has in-frame clones only and misses some. The sample yields some 41,000 clones, less than 95% seen once. Material: PBMCs. These receptors all stem from a donor aged 10-29 years with latent tuberculosis or without tuberculosis infection. Some clones in this sample may be carry-over from other donors' samples.

This clone was found once. The chain couples TRBV6-5 to TRBJ2-7, with D maybe TRBD1 (6 bases). Germline V gene data show CDR1 as MNHEY and CDR2 as SVGAGI. Trimming removed 0 bases from V and 5 bases from J, with 11 bases in between. The CDR3 sequence is 14 residues long. The CDR3 sequence is CASSYSAGDHEQYF. CDR3 DNA sequence: TGTGCCAGCAGTTACTCGGCAGGGGACCACGAGCAGTACTTC.

The chain recombines TRBV4-1 with TRBJ2-7; the D is unclear. The CDR3 consists of 14 residues. V was clipped by 0 bases and J by 0 bases, with 6 bases between them. Germline V gene lookup returns CDR1 MGHRA and CDR2 YSYEKL. For the CDR3, the DNA is TGCGCCAGCAGCCAAGATCGGAGCTCCTACGAGCAGTACTTC. It specifies CASSQDRSSYEQYF.

This clone has more than one count but fewer than ten. The chain has TRBV10-3 and TRBJ1-1; 11 bases agree with TRBD1. Germline lookup yields CDR1 ENHRY and CDR2 SYGVKD. This CDR3 is 13 amino acids long. V gave up 6 bases and J gave up 3 bases; unmatched junction bases: 0. The CDR3 DNA is TGTGCCATCAGGGGACAGGGGGACACTGAAGCTTTCTTT. It encodes CAIRGQGDTEAFF.

The DNA of the CDR3 is TGTGCTGAATATAACCCTTGGGGCCCCTATGGCTACACCTTC. This sequence encodes CAEYNPWGPYGYTF. The V and J genes are TRBV30 and TRBJ1-2, with D possibly TRBD1 on 5 matching bases. CDR3 length equals 14 residues. The V gene's germline CDR1 is GTSNPN and CDR2 SVGIG (reference sequence). The variable domain in full, with the rest retrieved from reference TRBV30 and TRBJ1-2, is SQTIHQWPATLVQPVGSPLSLECTVEGTSNPNLYWYRQAAGRGLQLLFYSVGIGQISSEVPQNLSASRPQDRQFILSSKKLLLSDSGFYLCAEYNPWGPYGYTFGSGTRLTVV.

Concerning this clone itself: The same CDR3 is also encoded by other DNA sequences in this sample. The V gene is TRBV18, the J gene TRBJ1-1, with TRBD1 as a possible D gene (5 bases). Between the trimmed V and J ends, which lost 2 bases and 2 bases, there was a span of 6 bases. The germline gives CDR1 KGHSH, CDR2 LQKENI. CDR3 length: 13 amino acids. CDR3 region: CASSPTGNTEAFF. The CDR3 coding sequence is TGTGCCAGCTCACCAACAGGAAACACTGAAGCTTTCTTT.

V is TRBV13 and J is TRBJ2-7; 13 bases match TRBD2. From germline, CDR1 is PRHDT and CDR2 FYEKMQ (reference sequence). The CDR3 covers 18 residues. J gave up 2 bases and V 5 bases, and 12 bases lay outside the gene matches. CDR3 loop: CASSPDRELAGGTYEQYF. In DNA form, the CDR3 reads TGTGCCAGCAGCCCGGACAGGGAACTAGCGGGAGGGACCTACGAGCAGTACTTC.

V gene TRBV27 combines with J gene TRBJ2-7; weak D call: TRBD1 (7 bases). V was clipped by 0 bases and J by 6 bases, with 15 bases between them. In germline, CDR1 is MNHEY, CDR2 SMNVEV (reference sequence). The length of the CDR3 is 15 residues. The CDR3 sequence is CASSLSPSGGSEQYF. CDR3 sequence (DNA): TGTGCCAGCAGTTTATCCCCCTCAGGGGGGTCCGAGCAGTACTTC.

The chain links TRBV6-1 to TRBJ1-5, with 8 bases identical to TRBD1. J lost 3 bases, V lost 7 bases, and 8 bases had no gene match. The CDR3 contains 15 residues. Germline V lookup: CDR1 MNHNS, CDR2 SASEGT. This CDR3 reads CASTSGTGFNQPQHF. Here the CDR3 DNA reads TGTGCCAGCACCTCGGGGACAGGCTTCAATCAGCCCCAGCATTTT.

The chain has TRBV9 and TRBJ2-3, with D possibly being TRBD2 (6 bases). The V end lost 0 bases, the J end lost 7 bases, and 18 bases lay between the germline ends. The CDR3 totals 16 residues. Germline CDR1 is SGDLS and CDR2 is YYNGEE. CDR3 protein: CASSVEPREPRHTQYF. The CDR3 nucleotides read TGTGCCAGCAGCGTAGAACCCCGGGAGCCGCGTCATACGCAGTATTTT.

This clone was seen once. The chain recombines TRBV7-9 with TRBJ1-2; D may be TRBD1 (5 bases). This CDR3 has 12 amino acids. CDR1 is SEHNR and CDR2 is FQNEAQ in the germline V gene (reference sequence). Deletions cut 6 bases from V and 4 bases from J, with 9 bases between. Written as DNA, the CDR3 is TGTGCCAGCAGTCCAGACAGCTATGGCTACACCTTC. It specifies CASSPDSYGYTF.

V is TRBV11-3 and J is TRBJ2-1, with D possibly being TRBD2 (5 bases). Germline V lookup: CDR1 SGHNT, CDR2 YENEEA. The germline V and J ends were trimmed by 0 bases and 7 bases, with 10 bases remaining between them. The CDR3 spans 14 residues. CDR3 nucleotide sequence: TGTGCCAGCAGCTTAGAGGGAGCTCAGAATGAGCAGTTCTTC. As protein: CASSLEGAQNEQFF.

The genes are TRBV5-4 and TRBJ1-2, with D unresolved. Trimming took 2 bases from V and 2 from J, leaving 7 bases between them. CDR3 size: 13 residues. Looked up from germline, CDR1 is SGHNT and CDR2 is YYREEE (reference sequence). CDR3 in DNA: TGTGCCAGCAGCTTTAGAGGGAACTATGGCTACACCTTC. Amino acid sequence: CASSFRGNYGYTF.

This clone was counted a single time. This chain joins TRBV7-8 and TRBJ2-2; TRBD2 aligns across 7 bases. CDR3 length equals 16 residues. Looked up from germline, CDR1 is SGHVS and CDR2 is FQNEAQ. Trimming took 7 bases from V and 1 from J; bases not matched to a gene: 9. The chain's CDR3 is CASNEGGLGNTGELFF. The CDR3 DNA follows: TGTGCCAGCAACGAGGGAGGGCTGGGGAACACCGGGGAGCTGTTTTTT.

The genes are TRBV2 and TRBJ2-7; TRBD1 agrees at 7 bases. The ends lost 6 bases at V and 6 bases at J; junction bases unmatched: 8. Germline loops: CDR1 SNHLY, CDR2 FYNNEI. CDR3 length: 13 residues. In nucleotides, the CDR3 is TGTGCCAGCAGAGTGACAGGGCGTAGCGAGCAGTACTTC. As protein: CASRVTGRSEQYF. Combining the CDR3 with reference TRBV2 and TRBJ2-7 gives the whole variable domain EPEVTQTPSHQVTQMGQEVILRCVPISNHLYFYWYRQILGQKVEFLVSFYNNEISEKSEIFDDQFSVERPDGSNFTLKIRSTKLEDSAMYFCASRVTGRSEQYFGPGTRLTVT.

The chain has TRBV4-1 and TRBJ1-1; the match to TRBD1 covers 9 bases. J gave up 4 bases and V 3 bases, and 6 bases lay outside the gene matches. The CDR3 contains 15 residues. CDR1 MGHRA and CDR2 YSYEKL come from the germline V gene. CDR3: CASSQEPGQGTEAFF. The CDR3 nucleotides read TGCGCCAGCAGCCAGGAGCCGGGACAGGGCACTGAAGCTTTCTTT.

J is TRBJ1-1 and V is TRBV6-1, with 9 bases identical to TRBD1. Trimming took 5 bases from V and 3 from J; bases not matched to a gene: 4. The CDR3 runs to 14 residues. Germline V lookup: CDR1 MNHNS, CDR2 SASEGT. The DNA of the CDR3 is TGTGCCAGCAGTCGCCGGGACAGGGACACTGAAGCTTTCTTT. Translation: CASSRRDRDTEAFF.

The chain links TRBV9 to TRBJ1-2; the D gene is possibly TRBD1 (6 bases). The CDR3 totals 13 residues. V lost 4 bases and J lost 6, with 13 bases in between. Germline loops: CDR1 SGDLS, CDR2 YYNGEE. The CDR3 region is CASSSPGGHGYTF. CDR3 coding DNA: TGTGCCAGCAGCTCTCCCGGGGGGCATGGCTACACCTTC.

The chain joins TRBV5-4 to TRBJ2-1; 10 positions agree with TRBD2. The CDR3 consists of 16 residues. V shed 4 bases, J shed 7 bases, and the junction held 11 bases outside the gene matches. Germline CDR1 SGHNT, CDR2 YYREEE (reference sequence). CDR3: CASSPRGSGRLNEQFF. In nucleotides, the CDR3 is TGTGCCAGCAGCCCCCGTGGTAGCGGGAGGTTAAATGAGCAGTTCTTC.

For the CDR3, the DNA is TGTGCCAGCAGCTTAGGGATTGACAGTCCATACAATGAGCAGTTCTTC. Translation gives CASSLGIDSPYNEQFF. V is TRBV11-2 and J is TRBJ2-1; the D gene is possibly TRBD1 (5 bases). Trimming stripped 1 base from V and 4 bases from J, with 14 bases between. Germline V gene data show CDR1 as SGHAT and CDR2 as FQNNGV. CDR3 length: 16 amino acids.

V usage is TRBV4-3 and J usage is TRBJ2-7; 13 bases are a match to TRBD2. The CDR3 is made up of 16 amino acids. Per the germline V gene, CDR1 is LGHNA and CDR2 is YSLEER. V lost 3 bases to trimming and J lost 0 bases; unmatched junction nucleotides: 2. CDR3 DNA sequence: TGCGCCAGCAGCCAGGGACTAGCGGGGACCTCCTACGAGCAGTACTTC. It is translated as CASSQGLAGTSYEQYF.

In its sample, this clone was seen once. This chain uses TRBV7-2 with TRBJ2-1; TRBD2 matches at 9 bases. Germline assignment: CDR1 SGHTA and CDR2 FQGNSA. CDR3 length: 18 residues. J gave up 0 bases and V 1 base, and 7 bases lay outside the gene matches. The CDR3 DNA is TGTGCCAGCAGCTTAGTACGACTAGCGGATAGCTCCTACAATGAGCAGTTCTTC. Protein product: CASSLVRLADSSYNEQFF. The whole variable domain, remainder taken from reference TRBV7-2 and TRBJ2-1, is GAGVSQSPSNKVTEKGKDVELRCDPISGHTALYWYRQSLGQGLEFLIYFQGNSAPDKSGLPSDRFSAERTGGSVSTLTIQRTQQEDSAVYLCASSLVRLADSSYNEQFFGPGTRLTVL.

This chain connects TRBV28 to TRBJ2-6, with D possibly being TRBD1 (6 bases). V was pared by 8 bases and J by 3 bases, with 17 bases between. The CDR3 covers 16 residues. Germline CDR1 MDHEN, CDR2 SYDVKM. In DNA form, the CDR3 reads TGTGCCAGCGGGTCCCAGGGGCGGGTTGGGGCCAACGTCCTGACTTTC. Amino acids: CASGSQGRVGANVLTF.

The chain links TRBV5-4 to TRBJ2-5, with no clear D. V gave up 2 bases and J gave up 5 bases, with 7 bases separating them. From germline, CDR1 is SGHNT and CDR2 YYREEE (reference sequence). This CDR3 has 12 amino acids. The CDR3 DNA reads as TGTGCCAGCAGCTTTAATCGGGAGACCCAGTACTTC. Its translation: CASSFNRETQYF.

V is TRBV4-1 and J is TRBJ2-7; D might be TRBD1 (6 bases). Germline V gene sequence: CDR1 MGHRA, CDR2 YSYEKL. The V gene lost 0 bases and the J gene lost 3 bases, with 15 bases spanning the gap. The CDR3 runs 16 residues. The CDR3 loop is CASSQDYGQIDYEQYF. CDR3 in DNA: TGCGCCAGCAGCCAAGATTACGGACAGATTGACTACGAGCAGTACTTC.

The V call is TRBV5-6, the J call TRBJ1-2, with a tentative D call TRBD1 (5 bases). Germline loops: CDR1 SGHDT, CDR2 YYEEEE. Trimming left V 5 bases short and J 2 bases short, with 19 bases between. The CDR3 loop spans 16 amino acids. This chain's CDR3 is CASRGLRGRLNYGYTF. The CDR3 DNA is TGTGCCAGCAGGGGACTTCGGGGACGGTTGAACTATGGCTACACCTTC. Full variable domain (outside the CDR3, taken from reference TRBV5-6 and TRBJ1-2): DAGVTQSPTHLIKTRGQQVTLRCSPKSGHDTVSWYQQALGQGPQFIFQYYEEEERQRGNFPDRFSGHQFPNYSSELNVNALLLGDSALYLCASRGLRGRLNYGYTFGSGTRLTVV.

The V call is TRBV13, the J call TRBJ1-1; D remains ambiguous. Trimming removed 5 bases at V and 0 bases at J, with 10 bases between. The CDR3 is 14 amino acids. Germline V lookup: CDR1 PRHDT, CDR2 FYEKMQ (reference sequence). The CDR3 DNA sequence: TGTGCCAGCAGCCCCTTGGAGATGAACACTGAAGCTTTCTTT. Its protein product is CASSPLEMNTEAFF.

V gene TRBV28 combines with J gene TRBJ2-1; TRBD2 agrees at 10 bases. There are 16 residues in the CDR3. CDR1 is MDHEN, CDR2 SYDVKM, per germline. The ends lost 2 bases at V and 3 bases at J; junction bases unmatched: 4. CDR3 protein: CASSLLAGDGYNEQFF. CDR3 in DNA: TGTGCCAGCAGTTTACTAGCGGGAGACGGCTACAATGAGCAGTTCTTC.

The rearrangement uses TRBV6-4 and TRBJ2-1, with D possibly matching TRBD2 (6 bases). V was pared by 2 bases and J by 4 bases, with 12 bases between. The germline CDR1 and CDR2 sequences are MRHNA and SNTAGT. This CDR3 is 15 amino acids long. The CDR3 sequence: CASSDAAGAYNEQFF. The CDR3 bases are TGTGCCAGCAGTGACGCAGCGGGCGCATACAATGAGCAGTTCTTC.

This clone was counted once. This rearrangement joins TRBV7-9 to TRBJ2-2; 10 nucleotides line up with TRBD2. The V and J ends lost 5 bases and 4 bases, in that order; junction bases with no gene match: 13. Germline V CDR1 and CDR2: SEHNR, FQNEAQ (reference sequence). The CDR3 is 18 amino acids. For the CDR3, the DNA is TGTGCCAGCAGCATCCGCTCCTCTAGCGGGAGCTTCACCGGGGAGCTGTTTTTT. It translates to CASSIRSSSGSFTGELFF. The complete variable domain, with remaining parts taken from reference TRBV7-9 and TRBJ2-2, reads DTGVSQNPRHKITKRGQNVTFRCDPISEHNRLYWYRQTLGQGPEFLTYFQNEAQLEKSRLLSDRFSAERPKGSFSTLEIQRTEQGDSAMYLCASSIRSSSGSFTGELFFGEGSRLTVL.

The chain carries TRBV6-1 and TRBJ2-2; tentatively, D is TRBD1 (6 bases). This CDR3 has 14 amino acids. The germline CDR1 and CDR2 sequences are MNHNS and SASEGT. V was trimmed by 6 bases and J by 1 base, leaving 9 bases between them. The CDR3 region has the DNA TGTGCCAGCAGAGAGACAGGGAACACCGGGGAGCTGTTTTTT. Translated, it gives CASRETGNTGELFF.